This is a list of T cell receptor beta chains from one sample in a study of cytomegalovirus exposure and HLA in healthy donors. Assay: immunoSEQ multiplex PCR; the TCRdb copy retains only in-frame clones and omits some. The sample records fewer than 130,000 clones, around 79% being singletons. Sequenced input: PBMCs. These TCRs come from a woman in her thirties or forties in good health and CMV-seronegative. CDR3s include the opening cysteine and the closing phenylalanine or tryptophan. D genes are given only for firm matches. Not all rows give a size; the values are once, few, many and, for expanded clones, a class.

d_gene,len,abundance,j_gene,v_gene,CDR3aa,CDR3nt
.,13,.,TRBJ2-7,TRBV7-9,CASSFSSGYEQYF,TGTGCCAGCAGCTTTTCTAGTGGCTACGAGCAGTACTTC
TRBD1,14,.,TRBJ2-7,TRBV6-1,CASRGGQGPNEQYF,TGTGCCAGCAGGGGGGGACAGGGCCCCAACGAGCAGTACTTC
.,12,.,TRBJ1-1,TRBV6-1,CASSERRGEAFF,TGTGCCAGCAGTGAGCGCCGGGGTGAAGCTTTCTTT
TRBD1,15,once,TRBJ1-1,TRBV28,CASSTSGQGTTEAFF,TGTGCCAGCAGCACATCGGGACAGGGTACCACTGAAGCTTTCTTT
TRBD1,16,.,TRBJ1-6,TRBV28,CASSSRGTDTNSPLHF,TGTGCCAGCAGTTCCCGCGGGACAGATACAAATTCACCCCTCCACTTT
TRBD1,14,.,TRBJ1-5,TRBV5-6,CASSLGQGHQPQHF,TGTGCCAGCAGCTTGGGACAGGGGCATCAGCCCCAGCATTTT
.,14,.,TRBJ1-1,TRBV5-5,CASSFTGGNTEAFF,TGTGCCAGCAGCTTCACAGGCGGGAACACTGAAGCTTTCTTT
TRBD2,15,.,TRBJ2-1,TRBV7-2,CASSLTSGGYNEQFF,TGTGCCAGCAGCCTCACTAGCGGGGGGTACAATGAGCAGTTCTTC
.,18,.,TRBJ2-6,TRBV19,CASRNAEITRSGANVLTF,TGTGCCAGTAGAAATGCAGAAATAACTAGATCTGGGGCCAACGTCCTGACTTTC
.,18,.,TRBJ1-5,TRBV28,CASIPAPGGAHSNQPQHF,TGTGCCAGCATCCCCGCGCCAGGAGGGGCGCATAGCAATCAGCCCCAGCATTTT
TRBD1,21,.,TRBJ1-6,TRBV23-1,CASSRQGVPHLVRGNNSPLHF,TGCGCCAGCAGTCGGCAGGGGGTCCCTCACCTAGTCCGCGGTAATAATTCACCCCTCCACTTT